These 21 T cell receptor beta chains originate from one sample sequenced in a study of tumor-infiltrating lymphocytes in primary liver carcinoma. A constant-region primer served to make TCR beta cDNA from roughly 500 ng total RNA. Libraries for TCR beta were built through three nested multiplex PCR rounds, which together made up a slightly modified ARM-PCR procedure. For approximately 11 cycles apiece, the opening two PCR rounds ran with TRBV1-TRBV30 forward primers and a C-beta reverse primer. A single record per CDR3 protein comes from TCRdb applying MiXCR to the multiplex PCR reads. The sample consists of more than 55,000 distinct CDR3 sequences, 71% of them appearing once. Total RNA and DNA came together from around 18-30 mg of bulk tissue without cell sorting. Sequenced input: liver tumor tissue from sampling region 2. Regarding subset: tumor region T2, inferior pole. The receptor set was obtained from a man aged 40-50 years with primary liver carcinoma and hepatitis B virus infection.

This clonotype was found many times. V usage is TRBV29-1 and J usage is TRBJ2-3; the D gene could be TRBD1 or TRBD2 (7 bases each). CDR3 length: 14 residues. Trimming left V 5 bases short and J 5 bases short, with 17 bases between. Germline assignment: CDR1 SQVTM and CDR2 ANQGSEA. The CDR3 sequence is CSVSGRGRVDTQYF. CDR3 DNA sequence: TGCAGCGTTTCAGGGAGGGGGCGAGTAGATACGCAGTATTTT.

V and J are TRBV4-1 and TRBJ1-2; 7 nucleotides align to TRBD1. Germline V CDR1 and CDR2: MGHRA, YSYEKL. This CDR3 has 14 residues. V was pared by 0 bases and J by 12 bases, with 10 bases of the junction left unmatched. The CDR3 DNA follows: TGCGCCAGCAGCCAAGAGGACAGGAACTATTGCAACACCTTC. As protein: CASSQEDRNYCNTF.

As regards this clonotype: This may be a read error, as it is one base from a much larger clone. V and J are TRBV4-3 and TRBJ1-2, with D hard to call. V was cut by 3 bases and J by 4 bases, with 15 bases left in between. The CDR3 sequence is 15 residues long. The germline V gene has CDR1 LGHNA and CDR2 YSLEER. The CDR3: CASSQSPWGSYGYTF. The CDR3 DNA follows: TGCGCCAGCAGCCAGAGTCCCTGGGGATCCTATGGCTACACCTTC.

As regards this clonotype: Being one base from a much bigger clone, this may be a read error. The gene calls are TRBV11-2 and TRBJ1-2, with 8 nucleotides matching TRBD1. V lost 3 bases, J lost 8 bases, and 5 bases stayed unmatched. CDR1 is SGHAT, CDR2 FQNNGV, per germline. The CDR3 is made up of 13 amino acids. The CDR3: CASSFDRTGGYTF. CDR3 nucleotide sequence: TGTGCCAGCAGCTTTGACAGGACAGGGGGCTACACCTTC.

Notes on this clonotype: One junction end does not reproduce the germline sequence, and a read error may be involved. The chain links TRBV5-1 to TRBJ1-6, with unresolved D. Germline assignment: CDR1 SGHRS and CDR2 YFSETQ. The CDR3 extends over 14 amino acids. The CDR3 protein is CASSSEGFNSSLHF. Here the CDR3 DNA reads TGCGCTAGCAGTTCCGAAGGATTTAATTCATCCCTCCACTTT.

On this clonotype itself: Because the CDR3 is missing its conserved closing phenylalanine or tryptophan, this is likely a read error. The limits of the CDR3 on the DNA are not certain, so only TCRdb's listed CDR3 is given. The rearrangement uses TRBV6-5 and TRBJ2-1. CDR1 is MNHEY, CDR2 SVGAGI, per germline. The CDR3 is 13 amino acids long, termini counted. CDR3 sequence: CAGSSLENNEQSI.

For the CDR3, the DNA is TGTGCCAGCTGGACGAACCGGGACCATACTTACGAGCAGTACTTC. Translated, it gives CASWTNRDHTYEQYF. The V gene is TRBV6-2 or TRBV6-3, the J gene TRBJ2-7; D assignment may be TRBD1 or TRBD2 (5 bases each). CDR1 is MNHEY and CDR2 is SVGEGT in the germline V gene. V lost 8 bases and J 4 bases, leaving 21 bases between the germline ends. The CDR3 totals 15 residues.

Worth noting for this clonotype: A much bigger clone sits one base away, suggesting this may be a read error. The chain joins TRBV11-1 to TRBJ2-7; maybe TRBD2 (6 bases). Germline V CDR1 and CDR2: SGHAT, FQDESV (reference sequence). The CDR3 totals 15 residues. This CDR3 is CASSSSRDSSYEPYF. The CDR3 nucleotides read TGTGCCAGCAGCTCATCACGGGACTCCTCCTACGAGCCGTACTTC.

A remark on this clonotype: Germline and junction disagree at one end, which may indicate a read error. The CDR3 loop is CDSSYCGETQYF. DNA for the CDR3: TGTGACAGCAGTTATTGTGGAGAGACCCAGTACTTC. The V and J genes are TRBV6-2 or TRBV6-3 and TRBJ2-5; D unresolved. The CDR3 sequence is 12 residues long. Germline V gene lookup returns CDR1 MNHEY and CDR2 SVGEGT.

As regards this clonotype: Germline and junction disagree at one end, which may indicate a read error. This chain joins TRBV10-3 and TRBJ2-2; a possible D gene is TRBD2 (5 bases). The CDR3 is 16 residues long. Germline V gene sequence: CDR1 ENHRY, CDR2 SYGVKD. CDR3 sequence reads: CVISWALSTNTGELLF. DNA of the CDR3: TGTGTCATCAGCTGGGCCCTCTCTACTAACACCGGGGAGCTGCTTTTT.

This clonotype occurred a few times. The CDR3 protein is CSAEYRDRGTDTQYF. The CDR3 DNA follows: TGCAGCGCCGAATACCGGGACAGGGGTACAGATACGCAGTATTTT. The J gene is TRBJ2-3, the V gene TRBV29-1; 10 positions agree with TRBD1. Germline CDR1 SQVTM, CDR2 ANQGSEA. J was trimmed by 3 bases and V by 7 bases; bases with no gene match: 10. This CDR3 spans 15 amino acids.

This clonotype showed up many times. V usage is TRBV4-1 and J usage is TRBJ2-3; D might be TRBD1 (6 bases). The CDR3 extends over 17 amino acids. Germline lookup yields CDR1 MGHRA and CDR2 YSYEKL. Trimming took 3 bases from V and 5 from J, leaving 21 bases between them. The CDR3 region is CASSHPPGTPLQDTQYF. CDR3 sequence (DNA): TGCGCCAGCAGCCACCCCCCTGGGACACCCCTTCAAGATACGCAGTATTTT.

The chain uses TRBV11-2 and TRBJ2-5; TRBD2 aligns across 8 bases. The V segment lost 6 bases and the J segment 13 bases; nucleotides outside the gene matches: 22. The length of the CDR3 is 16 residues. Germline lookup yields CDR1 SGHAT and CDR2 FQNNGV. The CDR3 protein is CASSQTSGGGKETRYF. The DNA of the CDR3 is TGTGCCAGCAGTCAAACTTCTGGCGGGGGGAAAGAGACTCGGTACTTC.

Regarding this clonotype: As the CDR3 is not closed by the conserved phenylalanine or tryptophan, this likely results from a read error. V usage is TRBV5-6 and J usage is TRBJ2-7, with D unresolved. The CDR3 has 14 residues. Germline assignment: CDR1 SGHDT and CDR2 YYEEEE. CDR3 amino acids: CASGLAESEYGQYS. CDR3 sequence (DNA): TGTGCCAGCGGCTTGGCGGAGTCAGAATACGGGCAGTACTCC.

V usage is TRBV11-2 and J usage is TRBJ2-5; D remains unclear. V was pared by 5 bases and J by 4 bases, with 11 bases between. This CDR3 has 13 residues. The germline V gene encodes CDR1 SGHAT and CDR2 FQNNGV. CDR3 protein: CASSILLGETQYF. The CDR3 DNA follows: TGTGCCAGCAGCATACTTCTGGGAGAGACCCAGTACTTC.

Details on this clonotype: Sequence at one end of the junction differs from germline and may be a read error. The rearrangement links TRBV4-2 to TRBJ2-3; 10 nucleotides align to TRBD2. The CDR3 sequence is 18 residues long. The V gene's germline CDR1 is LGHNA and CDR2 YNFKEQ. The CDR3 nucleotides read TGTGCCAGCAGCCAAGTGGCGCTTCTAGCGGGAGCGCCAGATACGCAGCATTTC. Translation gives CASSQVALLAGAPDTQHF.

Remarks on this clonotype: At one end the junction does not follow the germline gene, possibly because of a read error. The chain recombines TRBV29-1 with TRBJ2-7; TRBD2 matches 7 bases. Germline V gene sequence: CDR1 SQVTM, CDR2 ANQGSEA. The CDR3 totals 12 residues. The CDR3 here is CCVRQGGYEQYF. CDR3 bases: TGTTGCGTTCGTCAGGGAGGGTACGAGCAGTACTTC.

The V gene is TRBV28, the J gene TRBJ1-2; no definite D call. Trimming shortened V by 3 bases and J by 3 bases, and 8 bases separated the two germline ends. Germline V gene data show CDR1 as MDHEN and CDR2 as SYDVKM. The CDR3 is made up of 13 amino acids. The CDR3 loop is CASSLVTDYGYTF. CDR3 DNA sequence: TGTGCCAGCAGTTTGGTCACAGACTATGGCTACACCTTC.

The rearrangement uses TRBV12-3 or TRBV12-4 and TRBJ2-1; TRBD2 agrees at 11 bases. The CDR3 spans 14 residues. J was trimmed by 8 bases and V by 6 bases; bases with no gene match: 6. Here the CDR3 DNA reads TGTGCCAGCAGCCCCAAGACTAGCGGGGATGAGCAGTTCTTC. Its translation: CASSPKTSGDEQFF.

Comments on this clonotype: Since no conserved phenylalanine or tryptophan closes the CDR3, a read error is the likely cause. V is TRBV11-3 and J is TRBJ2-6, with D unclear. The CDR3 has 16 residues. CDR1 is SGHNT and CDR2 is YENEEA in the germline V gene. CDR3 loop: CTSSSTAQSGANVLTL. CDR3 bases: TGTACCAGCAGCTCGACTGCACAGTCTGGGGCCAACGTCCTGACTCTC.

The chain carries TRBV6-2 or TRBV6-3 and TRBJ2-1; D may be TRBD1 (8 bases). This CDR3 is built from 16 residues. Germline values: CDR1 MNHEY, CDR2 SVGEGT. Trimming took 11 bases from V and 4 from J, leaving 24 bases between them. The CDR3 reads CAGRRGQGGIYNEQFF. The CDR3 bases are TGTGCCGGTAGACGAGGACAGGGAGGGATATACAATGAGCAGTTCTTC.